The 7 T cell receptor beta chains in this list originate from one sample, sequenced in a study of Graves' ophthalmopathy and Graves' hyperthyroidism (dated by TCRdb to the late 2010s). Sequencing used an Illumina HiSeq 2000. For repertoire sequencing, the TCR beta CDR3 regions were amplified from RNA transcripts. The first round was an RT-PCR using HTBI primers with the Qiagen OneStep RT-PCR kit, and this first round was followed by a second-round multiplex PCR, then size selection and purification. The public sequencing data were trimmed at Q25 with fastp and processed into clonotypes with MiXCR by TCRdb, which kept only in-frame beta chains. All rows with the same CDR3 protein become a single entry with the most common DNA and genes. The sample table records around 1,000,000 distinct CDR3 sequences; about two fifths of these occur just once. The top ten constitute around 10% of the sample. Sequenced: peripheral blood or thyroid tissue (not recorded which). These receptors all come from an adult man with Graves' hyperthyroidism.

This clonotype was recorded many times. The chain is built from TRBV10-3 and TRBJ2-5; weak D call: TRBD1 (5 bases). Between the trimmed V and J ends, which lost 2 bases and 4 bases, there was a span of 11 bases. Germline V gives CDR1 ENHRY, CDR2 SYGVKD. CDR3 length: 14 residues. The CDR3 DNA is TGTGCCATCAGTGAGGGGGCGTTACGAGAGACCCAGTACTTC. Its translation is CAISEGALRETQYF.

This clonotype has a count of ten or more. The rearrangement joins TRBV19 to TRBJ1-2; maybe TRBD1 (6 bases). This CDR3 has 15 residues. Per the germline V gene, CDR1 is LNHDA and CDR2 is SQIVND (reference sequence). The CDR3 is CATGRPNTGNYGYTF. Here the CDR3 DNA reads TGTGCGACAGGCCGCCCCAACACAGGCAACTATGGCTACACCTTC. Full variable domain (missing parts from reference TRBV19 and TRBJ1-2): DGGITQSPKYLFRKEGQNVTLSCEQNLNHDAMYWYRQDPGQGLRLIYYSQIVNDFQKGDIAEGYSVSREKKESFPLTVTSAQKNPTAFYLCATGRPNTGNYGYTFGSGTRLTVV.

This clonotype was counted only a few times. Written as DNA, the CDR3 is TGCAGTGCCCGCAGGGACATCTACGAGCAGTACTTC. Protein: CSARRDIYEQYF. The chain joins TRBV20-1 to TRBJ2-7, with D possibly TRBD1 on 6 matching bases. Trimming took 6 bases from V and 3 from J, leaving 12 bases between them. The CDR3 is 12 residues long. CDR1 and CDR2 from the germline V gene are DFQATT and SNEGSKA (reference sequence).

This chain uses TRBV28 with TRBJ2-7, with D possibly matching TRBD2 (5 bases). The CDR3 runs 13 residues. Between the trimmed V and J ends, which lost 7 bases and 3 bases, there was a span of 13 bases. CDR1 MDHEN and CDR2 SYDVKM come from the germline V gene. The CDR3, as DNA: TGTGCCAGCAATCTAGCAAATGACTACGAGCAGTACTTC. This gives the protein CASNLANDYEQYF.

This clonotype was detected ten times or more. The chain carries TRBV12-3 or TRBV12-4 and TRBJ2-7, with D possibly matching TRBD1 (5 bases). The CDR3 consists of 14 residues. V was pared by 5 bases and J by 2 bases, with 13 bases between. In DNA form, the CDR3 reads TGTGCCAGCAGTCCAACAGGTGGCCCCTACGAGCAGTACTTC. Translation: CASSPTGGPYEQYF.

The rearrangement links TRBV30 to TRBJ1-1, with 11 nucleotides matching TRBD1. The CDR3 is made up of 14 amino acids. Germline values: CDR1 GTSNPN, CDR2 SVGIG (reference sequence). V lost 5 bases to trimming and J lost 5 bases; unmatched junction nucleotides: 7. CDR3 amino acids: CAWVPGTGGTEAFF. CDR3 sequence (DNA): TGTGCCTGGGTGCCCGGGACAGGGGGGACTGAAGCTTTCTTT.

This clonotype was counted many times. The chain uses TRBV5-5 and TRBJ1-2, with D unresolved. CDR3 length equals 13 residues. Germline V gives CDR1 SGHKS, CDR2 YYEKEE (reference sequence). Deletions cut 4 bases from V and 6 bases from J, with 13 bases between. CDR3 loop: CASSPPGVDGYTF. The DNA for the CDR3 is TGTGCCAGCAGCCCGCCGGGAGTAGATGGCTACACCTTC.